The T cell receptor (beta chain) described here comes from a study of blood T cell repertoires in COVID-19. Study-level background: There were acute and convalescent COVID-19 samples, and they came from the United States, Italy and Spain.

Clones were sequenced by immunoSEQ multiplex PCR, and TCRdb holds only the in-frame ones, with some missing. The sample yields 60,000 to 70,000 clones, 85% to 90% seen once. The CDR3 has 15 residues. Germline loops: CDR1 SGHRS, CDR2 YFSETQ. The V and J ends lost 4 bases and 0 bases, in that order; junction bases with no gene match: 5. V and J are TRBV5-1 and TRBJ1-2, with 8 nucleotides matching TRBD1. Sequencing was performed on peripheral blood. The sequence was collected from a woman aged 60 to 75 with acute or convalescent COVID-19. CDR3 in amino acids: CASSQTGVTNYGYTF. As DNA, the CDR3 is TGCGCCAGCAGCCAGACAGGGGTGACTAACTATGGCTACACCTTC.